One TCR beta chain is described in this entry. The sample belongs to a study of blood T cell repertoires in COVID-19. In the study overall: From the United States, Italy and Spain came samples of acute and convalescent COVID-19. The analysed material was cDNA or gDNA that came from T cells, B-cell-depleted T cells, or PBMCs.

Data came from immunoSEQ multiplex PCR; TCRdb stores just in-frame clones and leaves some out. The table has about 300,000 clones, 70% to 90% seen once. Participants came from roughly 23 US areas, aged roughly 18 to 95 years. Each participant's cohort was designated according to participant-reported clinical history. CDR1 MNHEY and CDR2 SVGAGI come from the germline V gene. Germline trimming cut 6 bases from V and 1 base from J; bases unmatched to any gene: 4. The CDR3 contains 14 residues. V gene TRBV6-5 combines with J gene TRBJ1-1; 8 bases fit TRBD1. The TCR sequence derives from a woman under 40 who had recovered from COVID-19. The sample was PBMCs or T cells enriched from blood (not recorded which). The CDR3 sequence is CASRGGQANTEAFF. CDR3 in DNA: TGTGCCAGCAGGGGGGGACAGGCGAACACTGAAGCTTTCTTT.